This T cell receptor beta chain was documented in a study of cytomegalovirus exposure and HLA in healthy donors. Findings and limits, study-wide: The classifier reportedly diagnosed cytomegalovirus status with high specificity and sensitivity. Listed as cytomegalovirus-associated were more than 150 TCR beta chains.

Primers: 60 Vbeta forward and 13 Jbeta reverse. The data were produced by immunoSEQ multiplex PCR, yet TCRdb's version contains in-frame clones alone and is incomplete. The sample has 250,000 to 350,000 clones, 85% to 90% seen once. V shed 2 bases and J shed 10 bases, with 17 bases lying between them. The CDR3 runs 14 residues. Germline CDR1 is MGHDK and CDR2 is SYGVNS. With respect to this clone: What it binds is unknown.

Material: PBMCs. The rearrangement links TRBV25-1 to TRBJ1-2, with a weak D call TRBD1 (6 bases). This sequence was found in a woman younger than 30 in good health and CMV-seronegative. DNA of the CDR3: TGTGCCAGCAGTGAAAGGTACCAGACAGGATCCTACACCTTC. Residues: CASSERYQTGSYTF.